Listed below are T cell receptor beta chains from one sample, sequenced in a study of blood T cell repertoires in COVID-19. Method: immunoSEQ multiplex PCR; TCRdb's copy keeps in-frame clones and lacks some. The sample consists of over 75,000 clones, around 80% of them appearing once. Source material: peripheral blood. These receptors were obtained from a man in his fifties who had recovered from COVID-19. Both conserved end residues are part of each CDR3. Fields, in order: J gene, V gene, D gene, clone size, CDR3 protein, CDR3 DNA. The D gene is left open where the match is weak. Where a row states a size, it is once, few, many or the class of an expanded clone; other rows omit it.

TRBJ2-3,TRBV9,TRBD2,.,CASSVQGLAGINTDTQYF,TGTGCCAGCAGCGTACAGGGACTAGCGGGAATTAACACAGATACGCAGTATTTT
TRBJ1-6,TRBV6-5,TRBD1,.,CASSPRDRDRSPLHF,TGTGCCAGCAGCCCCCGGGACAGGGACAGGTCACCCCTCCACTTT
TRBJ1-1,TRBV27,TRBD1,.,CASSYAGQGATEAFF,TGTGCCAGCAGCTATGCGGGACAGGGGGCCACTGAAGCTTTCTTT
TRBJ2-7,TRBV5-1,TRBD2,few,CASRLTSGSSEQYF,TGCGCCAGCAGATTAACTAGCGGGAGTTCCGAGCAGTACTTC
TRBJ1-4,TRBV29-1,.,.,CSVTGYGNEKLFF,TGCAGCGTGACTGGGTACGGAAATGAAAAACTGTTTTTT
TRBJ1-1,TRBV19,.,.,CASNSFGARNTEAFF,TGTGCCAGTAACTCATTTGGGGCCCGGAACACTGAAGCTTTCTTT
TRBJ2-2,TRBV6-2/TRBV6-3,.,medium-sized,CASSPLGTSSPGELFF,TGTGCCAGCAGTCCCCTCGGGACAAGCAGTCCCGGGGAGCTGTTTTTT
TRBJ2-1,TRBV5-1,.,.,CASSTSGSSYNEQFF,TGCGCCAGCAGCACCAGCGGAAGCTCCTACAATGAGCAGTTCTTC
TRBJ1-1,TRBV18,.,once,CASSRQNMNTEAFF,TGTGCCAGCTCACGCCAGAACATGAACACTGAAGCTTTCTTT
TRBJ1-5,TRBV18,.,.,CASSPSQGGQPQHF,TGTGCCAGCTCACCGTCGCAGGGAGGGCAGCCCCAGCATTTT
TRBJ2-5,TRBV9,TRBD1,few,CASSSRTGQETQYF,TGTGCCAGCAGCTCTCGGACAGGGCAAGAGACCCAGTACTTC